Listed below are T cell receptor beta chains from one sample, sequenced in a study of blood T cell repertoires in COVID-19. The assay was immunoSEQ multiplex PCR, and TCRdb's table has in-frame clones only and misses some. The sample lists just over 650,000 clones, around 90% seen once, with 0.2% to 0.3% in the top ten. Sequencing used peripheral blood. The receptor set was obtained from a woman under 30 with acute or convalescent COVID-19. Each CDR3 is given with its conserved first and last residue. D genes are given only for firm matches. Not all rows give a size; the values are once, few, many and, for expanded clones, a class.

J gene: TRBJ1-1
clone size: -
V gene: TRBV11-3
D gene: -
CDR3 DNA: TGTGCCAGCAGCTTAGACAGGGGACAAACTGAAGCTTTCTTT
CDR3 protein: CASSLDRGQTEAFF

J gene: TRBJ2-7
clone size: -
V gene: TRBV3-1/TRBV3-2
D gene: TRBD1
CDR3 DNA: TGTGCCAGCAGCCAGCCCCGGGGACAGGGAACCTACGAGCAGTACTTC
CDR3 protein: CASSQPRGQGTYEQYF

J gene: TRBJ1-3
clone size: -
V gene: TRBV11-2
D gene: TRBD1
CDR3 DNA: TGTGCCAGCGACCCCCAGGGGGACTCTGGAAACACCATATATTTT
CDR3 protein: CASDPQGDSGNTIYF

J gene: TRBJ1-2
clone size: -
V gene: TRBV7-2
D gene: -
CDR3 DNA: TGTGCCAGCAGCTTACTTACCGGGTCTTCAAACTATGGCTACACCTTC
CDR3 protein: CASSLLTGSSNYGYTF

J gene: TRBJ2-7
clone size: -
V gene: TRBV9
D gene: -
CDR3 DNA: TGTGCCAGCAGCCCCCGTGCGGCTAGCAGCTCCTACGAGCAGTACTTC
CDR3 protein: CASSPRAASSSYEQYF

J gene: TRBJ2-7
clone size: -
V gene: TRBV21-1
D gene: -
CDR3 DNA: TGTGCCAGCAGTGCCGATAGCGGGGGGTCCCAGTACGAGCAGTACTTC
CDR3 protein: CASSADSGGSQYEQYF

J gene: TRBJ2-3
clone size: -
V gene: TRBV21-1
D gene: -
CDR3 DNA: TGTGCCAGCAGCAAAATAGTAGGCACAGATACGCAGTATTTT
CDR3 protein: CASSKIVGTDTQYF

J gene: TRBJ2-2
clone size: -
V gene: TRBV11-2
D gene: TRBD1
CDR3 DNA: TGTGCCAGCAGCTCCCACGGGACAGGGGGCTTCACCGGGGAGCTGTTTTTT
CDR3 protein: CASSSHGTGGFTGELFF

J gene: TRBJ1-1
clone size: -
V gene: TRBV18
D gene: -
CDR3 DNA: TGTGCCAGCTCAAGCCTGCAGGTGGTGGGCAACACTGAAGCTTTCTTT
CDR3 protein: CASSSLQVVGNTEAFF

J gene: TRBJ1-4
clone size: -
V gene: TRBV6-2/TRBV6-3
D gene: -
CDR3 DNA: TGTGCCAGCAGCCGGACAAAAGGGCTCTTTGATGAAAAACTGTTTTTT
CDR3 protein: CASSRTKGLFDEKLFF

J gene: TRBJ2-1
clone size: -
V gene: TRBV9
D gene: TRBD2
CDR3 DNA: TGTGCCAGCAGCGTAGCATTAGGCCCCTTAGCGGGGGGTCCCATCTCCTACAATGAGCAGTTCTTC
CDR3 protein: CASSVALGPLAGGPISYNEQFF

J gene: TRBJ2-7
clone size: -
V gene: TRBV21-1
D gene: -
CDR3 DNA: TGTGCCAGCAGGAACGGGGCTTTATCGCGGGGGGGCAGCTCCTACGAGCAGTACTTC
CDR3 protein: CASRNGALSRGGSSYEQYF

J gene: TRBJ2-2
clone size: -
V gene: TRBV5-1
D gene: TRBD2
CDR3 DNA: TGCGCCAGCACCCCCGGGACTAGCGGGGGCCCAAGGGGCGGGGAGCTGTTTTTT
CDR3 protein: CASTPGTSGGPRGGELFF

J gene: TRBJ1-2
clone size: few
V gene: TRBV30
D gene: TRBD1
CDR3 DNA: TGTGCCTGGAGTAGAAGAACAGGGGGGTTTGGCTACACCTTC
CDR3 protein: CAWSRRTGGFGYTF

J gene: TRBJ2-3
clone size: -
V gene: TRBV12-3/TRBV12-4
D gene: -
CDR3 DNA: TGTGCCAGCAGTCTGACACAAACAGATACGCAGTATTTT
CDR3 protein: CASSLTQTDTQYF

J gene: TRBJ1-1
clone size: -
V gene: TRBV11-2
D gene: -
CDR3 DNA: TGTGCCAGCAGCTTGTGGCCCCAGGGCTATCAGAGGACCGACACTGAAGCTTTCTTT
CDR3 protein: CASSLWPQGYQRTDTEAFF

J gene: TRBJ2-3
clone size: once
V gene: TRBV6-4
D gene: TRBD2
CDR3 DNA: TGTGCCAGCAGCGTTGGAGCGGGGGGCACAGATACGCAGTATTTT
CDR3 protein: CASSVGAGGTDTQYF

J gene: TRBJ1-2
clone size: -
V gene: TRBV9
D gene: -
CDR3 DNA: TGTGCCAGCAGCGCCCTAACAGGGCCTAACTATGGCTACACCTTC
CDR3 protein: CASSALTGPNYGYTF

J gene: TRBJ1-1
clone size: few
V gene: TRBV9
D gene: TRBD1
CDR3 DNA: TGTGCCAGCAGTGTCGACAGGGCGAACACTGAAGCTTTCTTT
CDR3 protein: CASSVDRANTEAFF

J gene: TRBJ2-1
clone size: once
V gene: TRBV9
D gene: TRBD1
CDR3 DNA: TGTGCCAGCAGCTCGACAGGGGGCTCATTGGCCAATGAGCAGTTCTTC
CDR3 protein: CASSSTGGSLANEQFF

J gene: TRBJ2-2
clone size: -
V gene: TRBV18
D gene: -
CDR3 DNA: TGTGCCAGCTCACCTCGGACAGTGAACACCGGGGAGCTGTTTTTT
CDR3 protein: CASSPRTVNTGELFF

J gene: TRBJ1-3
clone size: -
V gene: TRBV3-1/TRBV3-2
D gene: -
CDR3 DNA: TGTGCCAGCAGCCTGTACTCCAGGGTTTCCTCTGGAAACACCATATATTTT
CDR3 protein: CASSLYSRVSSGNTIYF

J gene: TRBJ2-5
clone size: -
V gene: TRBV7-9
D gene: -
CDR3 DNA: TGTGCCAGCACCTCTACTGGGGACGGGGGTAGGGAGACCCAGTACTTC
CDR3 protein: CASTSTGDGGRETQYF

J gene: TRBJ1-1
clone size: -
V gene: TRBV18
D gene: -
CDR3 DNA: TGTGCCAGCTCTCCTAAGACAGGTGGGAACACTGAAGCTTTCTTT
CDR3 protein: CASSPKTGGNTEAFF

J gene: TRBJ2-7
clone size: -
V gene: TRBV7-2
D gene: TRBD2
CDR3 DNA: TGTGCCAGCAGCTTAGAATGGGCAGGGAGGGACGAGCAGTACTTC
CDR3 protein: CASSLEWAGRDEQYF

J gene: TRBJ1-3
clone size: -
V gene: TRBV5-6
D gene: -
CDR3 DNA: TGTGCCAGCAGCTTGGGGCCACCTTACTCTGGAAACACCATATATTTT
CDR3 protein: CASSLGPPYSGNTIYF

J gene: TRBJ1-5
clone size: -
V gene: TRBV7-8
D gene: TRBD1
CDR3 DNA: TGTGCCAGCAGCCCGAGGGACAGAGCAAATAGCAATCAGCCCCAGCATTTT
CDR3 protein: CASSPRDRANSNQPQHF

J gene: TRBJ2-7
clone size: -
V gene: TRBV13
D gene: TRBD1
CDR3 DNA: TGTGCCAGCAGCCCCGGGACAGGGGGTGACCACGAGCAGTACTTC
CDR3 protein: CASSPGTGGDHEQYF

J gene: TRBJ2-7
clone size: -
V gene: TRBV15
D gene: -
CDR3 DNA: TGTGCCACCAGCAGAGATGGGGGGGCGAGCCCCTACGAGCAGTACTTC
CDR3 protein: CATSRDGGASPYEQYF

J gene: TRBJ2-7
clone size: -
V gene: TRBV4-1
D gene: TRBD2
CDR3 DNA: TGCGCCAGCAGCCAAGTAGCGGGGGGGCCCTACGAGCAGTACTTC
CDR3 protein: CASSQVAGGPYEQYF

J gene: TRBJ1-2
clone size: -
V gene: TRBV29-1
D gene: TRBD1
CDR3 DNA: TGCAGCGTTGAAGATGGGGGGGACAGGGGATTTTATAACTATGGCTACACCTTC
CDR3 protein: CSVEDGGDRGFYNYGYTF

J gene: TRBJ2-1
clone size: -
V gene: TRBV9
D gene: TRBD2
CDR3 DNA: TGTGCCAGCAGCGTCGCGGGGACTACTATTGACAATGAGCAGTTCTTC
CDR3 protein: CASSVAGTTIDNEQFF

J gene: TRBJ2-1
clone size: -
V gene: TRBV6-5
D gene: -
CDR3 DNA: TGTGCCAGCAGTAGAAGAGGGAATGAGCAGTTCTTC
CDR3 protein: CASSRRGNEQFF

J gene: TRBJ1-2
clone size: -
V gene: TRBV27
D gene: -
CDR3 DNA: TGTGCCAGCAGTTTAACGGGGGGGGACTATGGCTACACCTTC
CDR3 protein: CASSLTGGDYGYTF

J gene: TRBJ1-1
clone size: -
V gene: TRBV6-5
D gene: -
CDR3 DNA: TGTGCCAGCAGTTTAGAACCCTGGAACACTGAAGCTTTCTTT
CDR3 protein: CASSLEPWNTEAFF

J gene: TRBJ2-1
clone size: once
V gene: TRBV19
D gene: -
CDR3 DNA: TGTGCCAGTAGTATAGCAGGAGGGATTGAGCAGTTCTTC
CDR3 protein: CASSIAGGIEQFF

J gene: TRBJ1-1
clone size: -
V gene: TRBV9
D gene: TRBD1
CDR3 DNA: TGTGCCAGCAGCGTCCTTTCGGGGGACAGGGTGAACACTGAAGCTTTCTTT
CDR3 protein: CASSVLSGDRVNTEAFF

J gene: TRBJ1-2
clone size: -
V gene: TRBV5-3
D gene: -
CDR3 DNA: TGTGCCAGAAGCTTGGCGCGGGGAAACTATGGCTACACCTTC
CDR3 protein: CARSLARGNYGYTF

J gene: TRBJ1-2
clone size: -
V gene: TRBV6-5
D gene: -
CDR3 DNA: TGTGCCAGCGGAGGACAGTTCTATGGCTACACCTTC
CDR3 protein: CASGGQFYGYTF

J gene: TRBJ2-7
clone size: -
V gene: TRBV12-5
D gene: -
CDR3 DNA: TGTGCTAGTGGAAAAAAACTCCGCGGGGAACTCTACGAGCAGTACTTC
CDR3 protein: CASGKKLRGELYEQYF

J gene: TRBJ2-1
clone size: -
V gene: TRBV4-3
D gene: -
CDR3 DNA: TGCGCCAGCAGCCGGTATCAGGGATACAATGAGCAGTTCTTC
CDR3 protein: CASSRYQGYNEQFF

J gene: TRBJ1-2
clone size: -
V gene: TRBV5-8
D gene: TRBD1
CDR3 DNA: TGTGCCTCCGAATTAGGACAGGGGGCGTTTAGCTATGGCTACACCTTC
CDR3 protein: CASELGQGAFSYGYTF

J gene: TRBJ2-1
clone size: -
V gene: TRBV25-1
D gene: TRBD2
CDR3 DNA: TGTGCCAGCAGTGAAGCAGGGAGGGATAGGGATGAGCAGTTCTTC
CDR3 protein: CASSEAGRDRDEQFF

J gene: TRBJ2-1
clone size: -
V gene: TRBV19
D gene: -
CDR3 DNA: TGTGCCAGTAGTATAACGGGGGGCTCGTACAATGAGCAGTTCTTC
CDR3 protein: CASSITGGSYNEQFF

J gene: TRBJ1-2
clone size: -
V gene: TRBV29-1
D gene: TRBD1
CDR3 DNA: TGCAGCGCCGCGGTCCTTCTCGGGACAGGAGATTACACCTTC
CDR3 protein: CSAAVLLGTGDYTF

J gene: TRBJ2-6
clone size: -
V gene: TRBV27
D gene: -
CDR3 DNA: TGTGCCAGCAGAGAAGGGAGGCCCTCTGGGGCCAACGTCCTGACTTTC
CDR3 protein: CASREGRPSGANVLTF

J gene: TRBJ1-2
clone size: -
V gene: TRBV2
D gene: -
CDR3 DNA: TGTGCCAGCATGGAGGGAAACTATGGCTACACCTTC
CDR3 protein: CASMEGNYGYTF

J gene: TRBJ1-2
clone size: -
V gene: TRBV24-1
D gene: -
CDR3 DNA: TGTGCCACCAGTGCCGGGTTTGGCTACACCTTC
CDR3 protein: CATSAGFGYTF

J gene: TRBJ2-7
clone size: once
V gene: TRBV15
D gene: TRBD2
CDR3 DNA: TGTGCCACCAGCAGAGATCGAGGCGGGGGCTCCTACGAGCAGTACTTC
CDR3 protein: CATSRDRGGGSYEQYF

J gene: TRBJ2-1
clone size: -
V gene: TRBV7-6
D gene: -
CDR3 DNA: TGTGCCAGCAGCCCCAGACCTGGGCCCAATGAGCAGTTCTTC
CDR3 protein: CASSPRPGPNEQFF

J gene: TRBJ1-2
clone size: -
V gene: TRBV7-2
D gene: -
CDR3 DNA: TGTGCCAGCAAGTCGACAGCCTTCAACTATGGCTACACCTTC
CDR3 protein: CASKSTAFNYGYTF

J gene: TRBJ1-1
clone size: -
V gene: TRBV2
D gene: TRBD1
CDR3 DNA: TGTGCCAGCAACCCCAGGACAGGGCGGGTCACTGAAGCTTTCTTT
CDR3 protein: CASNPRTGRVTEAFF